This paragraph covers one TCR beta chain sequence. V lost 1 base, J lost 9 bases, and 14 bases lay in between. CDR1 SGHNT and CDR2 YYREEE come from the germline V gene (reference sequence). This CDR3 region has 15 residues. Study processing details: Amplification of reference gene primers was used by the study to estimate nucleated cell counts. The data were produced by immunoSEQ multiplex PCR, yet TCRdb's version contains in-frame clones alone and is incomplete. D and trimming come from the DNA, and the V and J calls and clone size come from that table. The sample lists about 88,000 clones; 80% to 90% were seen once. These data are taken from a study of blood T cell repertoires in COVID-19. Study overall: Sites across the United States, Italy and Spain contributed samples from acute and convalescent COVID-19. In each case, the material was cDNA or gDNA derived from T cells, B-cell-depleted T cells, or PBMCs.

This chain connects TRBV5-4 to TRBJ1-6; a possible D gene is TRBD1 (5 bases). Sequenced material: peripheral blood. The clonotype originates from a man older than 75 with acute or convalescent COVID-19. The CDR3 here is CASSLPGTGPSPLHF. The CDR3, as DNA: TGTGCCAGCAGCTTGCCTGGCACAGGCCCTTCACCCCTCCACTTT.